In its sample, the clone carrying this T cell receptor (beta chain) was seen a few times. Its antigen is currently unknown. This sample was taken from a study of T cell repertoires in cytomegalovirus infection. Study overall: Evidence of both CMV infection and a matching HLA type came from public TCR beta signatures. Study-level points and caveats: There were carriers of CMV plus the relevant HLA, and cumulative public TCR beta family frequency identified them. HLA-C-restricted CMV clonotypes gave the most frequent clonotype in two of eight donors.

Using its own MiXCR run on the reads, TCRdb lists one record per CDR3 protein. The sample includes about half a million distinct CDR3 sequences, about 44% of them seen just once. Trimming shortened V by 2 bases and J by 0 bases, and 7 bases separated the two germline ends. The germline V gene has CDR1 SGHTA and CDR2 FQGNSA. CDR3 length: 14 residues. The chain links TRBV7-2 to TRBJ1-2; the D is unclear. This receptor was identified in a human donor in good health (CMV status not recorded). Some clones in this sample may be carry-over from other donors' samples. This specimen consisted of cultured PBMCs, obtained from culture after CMV antigen stimulation. The CDR3 is CASSLLGANYGYTF. CDR3 bases: TGTGCCAGCAGCTTACTAGGTGCTAACTATGGCTACACCTTC.